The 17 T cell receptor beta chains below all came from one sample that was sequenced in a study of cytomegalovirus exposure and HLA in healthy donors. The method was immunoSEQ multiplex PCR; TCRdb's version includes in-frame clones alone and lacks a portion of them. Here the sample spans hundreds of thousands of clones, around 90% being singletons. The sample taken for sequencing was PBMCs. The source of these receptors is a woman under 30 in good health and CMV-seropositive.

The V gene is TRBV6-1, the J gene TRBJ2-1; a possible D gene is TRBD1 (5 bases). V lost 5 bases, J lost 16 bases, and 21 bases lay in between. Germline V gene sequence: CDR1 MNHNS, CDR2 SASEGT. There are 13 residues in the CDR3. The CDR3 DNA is TGTGCCAGCAGTTCCGAGACAGCCCTGAGCAACTTCTTC. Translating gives CASSSETALSNFF.

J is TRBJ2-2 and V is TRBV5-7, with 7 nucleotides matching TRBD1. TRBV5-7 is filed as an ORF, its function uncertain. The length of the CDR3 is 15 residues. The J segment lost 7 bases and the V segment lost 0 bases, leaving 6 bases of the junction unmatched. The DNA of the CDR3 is TGTGCCAGCAGCTTGGCGAGGGGGCGCGGCGGGGAGCTGTTTTTT. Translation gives CASSLARGRGGELFF.

In DNA form, the CDR3 reads TGTGCCAGCAGCCATATAAGGGGGGAGCAGTTCTTC. It is translated as CASSHIRGEQFF. This chain joins TRBV11-2 and TRBJ2-1, with D perhaps TRBD1 (6 bases). Germline V gene sequence: CDR1 SGHAT, CDR2 FQNNGV. The CDR3 contains 12 residues. Trimming stripped 5 bases from V and 10 bases from J, with 12 bases between.

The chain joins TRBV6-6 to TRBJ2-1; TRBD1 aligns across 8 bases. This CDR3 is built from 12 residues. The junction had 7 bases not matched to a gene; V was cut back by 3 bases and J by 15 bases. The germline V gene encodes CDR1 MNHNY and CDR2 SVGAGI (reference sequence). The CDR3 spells CASSYGQGRTFF. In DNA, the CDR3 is TGTGCCAGCAGTTATGGACAGGGTAGGACGTTCTTC.

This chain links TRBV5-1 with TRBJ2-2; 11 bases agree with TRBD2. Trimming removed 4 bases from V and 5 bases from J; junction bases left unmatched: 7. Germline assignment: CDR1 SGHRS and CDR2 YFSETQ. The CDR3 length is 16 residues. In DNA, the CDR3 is TGCGCCAGCAGCCCTACTAGCGGGAGCCCAACCGGGGAGCTGTTTTTT. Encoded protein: CASSPTSGSPTGELFF.

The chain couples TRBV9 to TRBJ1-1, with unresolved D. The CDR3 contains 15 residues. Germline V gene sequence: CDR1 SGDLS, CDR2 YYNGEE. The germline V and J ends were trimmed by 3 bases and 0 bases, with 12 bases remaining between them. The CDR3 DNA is TGTGCCAGCAGCGATGCGGGGTCGATGAACACTGAAGCTTTCTTT. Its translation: CASSDAGSMNTEAFF.

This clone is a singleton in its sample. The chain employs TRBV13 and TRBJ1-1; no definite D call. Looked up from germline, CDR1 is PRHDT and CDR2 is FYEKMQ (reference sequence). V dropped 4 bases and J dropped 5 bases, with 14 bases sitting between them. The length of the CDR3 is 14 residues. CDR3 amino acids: CASSSPSLRTEAFF. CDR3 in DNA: TGTGCCAGCAGCTCACCGAGTCTCCGTACTGAAGCTTTCTTT.

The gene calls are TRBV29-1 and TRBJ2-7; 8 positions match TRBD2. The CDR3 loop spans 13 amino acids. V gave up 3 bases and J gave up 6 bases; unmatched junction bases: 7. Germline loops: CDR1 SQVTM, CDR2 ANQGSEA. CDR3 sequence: CSVDDGRAFEQYF. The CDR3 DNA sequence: TGCAGCGTTGATGACGGGAGGGCCTTCGAGCAGTACTTC.

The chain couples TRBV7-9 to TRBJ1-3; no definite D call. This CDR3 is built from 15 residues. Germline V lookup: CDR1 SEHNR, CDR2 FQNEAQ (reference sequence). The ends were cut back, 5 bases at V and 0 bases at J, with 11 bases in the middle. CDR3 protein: CASSPIEYSGNTIYF. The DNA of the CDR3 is TGTGCCAGCAGCCCCATAGAGTACTCTGGAAACACCATATATTTT.

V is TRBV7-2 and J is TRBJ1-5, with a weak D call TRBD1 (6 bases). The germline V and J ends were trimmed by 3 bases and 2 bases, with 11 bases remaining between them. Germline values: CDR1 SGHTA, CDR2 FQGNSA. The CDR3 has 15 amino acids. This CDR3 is CASSFREGGNQPQHF. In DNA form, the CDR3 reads TGTGCCAGCAGCTTTCGAGAGGGGGGCAATCAGCCCCAGCATTTT.

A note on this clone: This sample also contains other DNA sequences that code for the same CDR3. The CDR3: CASSFQGSGNTIYF. The CDR3 nucleotides read TGTGCCAGCAGTTTCCAGGGCTCTGGAAACACCATATATTTT. The J gene is TRBJ1-3, the V gene TRBV28; tentatively, D is TRBD1 (5 bases). The CDR3 is 14 residues long. The V end lost 3 bases, the J end lost 0 bases, and 6 bases lay between the germline ends. CDR1 MDHEN and CDR2 SYDVKM come from the germline V gene.

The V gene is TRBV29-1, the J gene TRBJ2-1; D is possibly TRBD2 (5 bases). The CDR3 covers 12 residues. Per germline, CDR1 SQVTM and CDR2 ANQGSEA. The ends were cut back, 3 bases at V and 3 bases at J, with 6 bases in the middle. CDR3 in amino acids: CSVDGDYNEQFF. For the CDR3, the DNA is TGCAGCGTTGACGGGGACTACAATGAGCAGTTCTTC.

The CDR3 sequence is CASSQGLQSNNEQFF. The CDR3 DNA sequence: TGCGCCAGCAGCCAGGGTTTACAGTCGAATAATGAGCAGTTCTTC. The chain joins TRBV4-1 to TRBJ2-1; D unclear. Germline V gene sequence: CDR1 MGHRA, CDR2 YSYEKL. Trimming cost V 3 bases and J 7 bases, with 16 bases left between them. The CDR3 runs 15 residues.

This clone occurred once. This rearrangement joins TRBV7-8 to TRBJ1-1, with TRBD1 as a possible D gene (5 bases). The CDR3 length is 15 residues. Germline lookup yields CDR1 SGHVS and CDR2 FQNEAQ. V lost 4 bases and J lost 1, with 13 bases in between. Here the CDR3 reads CASSSRGDRNTEAFF. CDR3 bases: TGTGCCAGCAGCTCACGGGGGGATCGGAACACTGAAGCTTTCTTT.

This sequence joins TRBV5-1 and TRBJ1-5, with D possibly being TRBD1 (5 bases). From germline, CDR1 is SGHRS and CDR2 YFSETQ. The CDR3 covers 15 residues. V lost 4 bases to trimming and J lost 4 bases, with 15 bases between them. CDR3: CASSLAGPGNQPQHF. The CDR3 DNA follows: TGCGCCAGCAGCCTTGCGGGACCCGGGAATCAGCCCCAGCATTTT.

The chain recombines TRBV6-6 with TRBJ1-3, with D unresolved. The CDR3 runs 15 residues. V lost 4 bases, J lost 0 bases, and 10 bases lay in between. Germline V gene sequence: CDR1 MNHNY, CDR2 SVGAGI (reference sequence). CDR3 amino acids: CASSLGDTSGNTIYF. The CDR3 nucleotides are TGTGCCAGCAGTTTGGGAGATACCTCTGGAAACACCATATATTTT.

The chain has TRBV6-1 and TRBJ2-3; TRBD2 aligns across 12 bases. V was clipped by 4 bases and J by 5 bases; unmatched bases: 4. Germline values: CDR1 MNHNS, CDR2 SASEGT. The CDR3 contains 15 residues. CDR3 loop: CASSGTSGTGDTQYF. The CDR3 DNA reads TGTGCCAGCAGTGGGACTAGCGGGACTGGAGATACGCAGTATTTT.